This T cell receptor beta chain originates from a study of CD8+ T cells in alopecia areata. V shed 0 bases and J shed 7 bases, with 15 bases lying between them. The V gene's germline CDR1 is SGHTA and CDR2 FQGNSA. The CDR3 runs 15 residues. Comments on this clone: No antigen is known for it.

Extraction of RNA preceded its reverse transcription into cDNA, which served as the sequencing template. Method: immunoSEQ multiplex PCR; TCRdb's copy keeps in-frame clones and lacks some. The repertoire holds some 200,000 clones, with around 50% as singletons. Points from the study as a whole: Scalp sequencing also captures normal skin's resident alphabeta T cells.

Sample: CD8+ T cells sorted from blood. The chain joins TRBV7-2 to TRBJ1-2, with D possibly being TRBD1 (6 bases). This TCR was sampled from a human donor in good health. The CDR3 protein is CASSLAGGHAGGYTF. CDR3 nucleotides: TGTGCCAGCAGCTTAGCGGGGGGGCATGCGGGTGGCTACACCTTC.